The rows below give T cell receptor beta chains drawn from one sample of a study of blood T cell repertoires in COVID-19. Sequencing was performed with immunoSEQ multiplex PCR; in TCRdb, only in-frame clones are kept and a portion is missing. The sample lists about 330,000 clones; more than 70% were seen once. Source material: peripheral blood. These receptor sequences come from a young man who had recovered from COVID-19. The conserved cysteine and the conserved F or W are not part of the CDR3 here.

>TRBJ1-1|TRBV7-9
ASSLGDSGTEAF
>TRBJ2-3|TRBV7-9
ASRRTESARGDTQY
>TRBJ1-6|TRBV20-1
SASGTGGSPLH
>TRBJ1-1|TRBV29-1
SGWATGMNTEAF
>TRBJ1-2|TRBV2
ASRPGQGLYGYT
>TRBJ1-6|TRBV7-2
ATNQVQGNSPLH
>TRBJ1-3|TRBV4-1
ASSQERGQGRNTIY
>TRBJ2-3|TRBV2
ASSEGFQFGTDTQY
>TRBJ1-2|TRBV11-2
ASSLGYYGYT
>TRBJ2-1|TRBV9
ASSPLEEVSNEQF
>TRBJ1-4|TRBV4-1
ASSQGRTGGTNEKLF
>TRBJ2-2|TRBV19
ASSRTANTGELF
>TRBJ1-5|TRBV27
ASSLDRGNQPQH
>TRBJ1-1|TRBV2
ASSQGMGTEAF
>TRBJ1-2|TRBV4-1
ASSQGTQNYGYT
>TRBJ1-4|TRBV7-8
ASSLGVNEKLF
>TRBJ2-1|TRBV11-2
ASSLGGGPYNEQF
>TRBJ2-2|TRBV7-2
ASSPGLFGGTGELF
>TRBJ1-2|TRBV9
ASSGGQGPTYGYT
>TRBJ2-1|TRBV29-1
SVRTLANEQF
>TRBJ2-3|TRBV4-3
ASSHSSGGAPDTQY
>TRBJ2-3|TRBV5-5
ASSWADTQY
>TRBJ1-5|TRBV10-3
AVSSRKDDQPQH
>TRBJ2-2|TRBV6-1
ASSERRGGGAGELF
>TRBJ2-1|TRBV5-1
ASSYPTGGRSYNEQF
>TRBJ1-5|TRBV7-2
ASSLATANQPQH
>TRBJ2-7|TRBV18
ASSPPLLSGTGSYEQY
>TRBJ2-3|TRBV5-1
ASNKAGVTDTQY
>TRBJ2-5|TRBV5-1
ASSPGAGVETQY
>TRBJ2-5|TRBV6-6
ASSYSQGGETQY
>TRBJ1-4|TRBV4-1
ASSQEGAREGEKLF
>TRBJ2-7|TRBV4-1
ASSQADRDYYEQY